Described below is a single T cell receptor (beta chain) sequence and its context. Antigen unknown. This specimen comes from a study of monozygotic twins with inflammatory bowel disease. Broader study findings: Comparison of concordant versus discordant twins revealed no difference in repertoire similarity, possibly due to limited power.

Whole blood that had not undergone T cell sorting provided the isolated total RNA. Per-sample cDNA came from eight separate reactions. Researchers used template switching to add UMIs featuring a 6-nucleotide sample barcode. TCRdb re-analyzed the 5' RACE reads; it lists each CDR3 protein once, without DNA. The specimen's table records 93,000 or so distinct CDR3 sequences. The germline V gene has CDR1 MNHEY and CDR2 SMNVEV (reference sequence). This CDR3 has 14 residues. The chain uses TRBV27 and TRBJ2-7; TCRdb's D call, TRBD2, is unchecked because there is no DNA. Material: blood. The receptor was derived from a human donor with ulcerative colitis or Crohn's disease, or a healthy co-twin of an affected twin (not recorded which). CDR3 protein: CASSPGGYSYEQYF.